This T cell receptor beta chain was retrieved from a study of blood T cell repertoires in COVID-19. Study overall: Italy, Spain and the United States were the sources of the convalescent and acute COVID-19 samples. Sources were T cells, B-cell-depleted T cells, or PBMCs; the material itself was cDNA or gDNA.

The V gene lost 3 bases and the J gene lost 2 bases, with 10 bases spanning the gap. This CDR3 has 14 residues. From germline, CDR1 is KGHSH and CDR2 LQKENI. Study processing details: Reference gene primer amplification yielded estimated nucleated cell counts. Method: immunoSEQ multiplex PCR; TCRdb's copy keeps in-frame clones and lacks some. V and J calls plus clone size are reproduced from that table; the DNA served to infer D and trimming. The sample carries 250,000 or so clones, approximately 84% recorded once. V usage is TRBV18 and J usage is TRBJ2-5; D not resolved. The TCR sequence derives from a woman between 45 and 60 years old who had been exposed to COVID-19. Sequencing was performed on PBMCs or T cells enriched from blood (not recorded which). CDR3 loop: CASSPRLLQETQYF. CDR3 nucleotide sequence: TGTGCCAGCTCACCCAGACTCCTACAAGAGACCCAGTACTTC.